This T cell receptor beta chain is drawn from a study of cytomegalovirus exposure and HLA in healthy donors. Study in general: An analysis done earlier identified about 100 million unique TCR beta sequences from about 180 million T cells. Whole-study findings and limits: Versus the approximately 700-donor mean, an Asian-associated ancestry cluster reportedly showed fewer N-insertions in a later analysis. The authors reported that TCR beta sequences could predict HLA-A and HLA-B alleles. These predictions were accurate for most subjects in the first cohort.

Vbeta (60) and Jbeta (13) primers were used in the PCR. TCRdb's table, derived via immunoSEQ multiplex PCR, lists solely in-frame clones and lacks some. Here the sample spans some 110,000 clones, 79% being singletons. This clone was detected a few times. The antigen remains unidentified. Those who donated were healthy bone marrow donors. CDR3 size: 14 residues. The trim removed 4 bases at V and 1 base at J, leaving 4 bases unmatched. Germline V gene lookup returns CDR1 MNHNS and CDR2 SASEGT. V is TRBV6-1 and J is TRBJ2-7; 7 nucleotides line up with TRBD1. Material for sequencing was PBMCs. The receptor was isolated from a woman between 18 and 29 years old in good health and CMV-seropositive. The CDR3 region is CASSVDRESYEQYF. The DNA for the CDR3 is TGTGCCAGCAGTGTCGACAGGGAATCCTACGAGCAGTACTTC.